The clone carrying this T cell receptor beta chain was picked up a small number of times. Source study methods: For nucleated cells, counts were estimated from reference gene primer amplification. TCRdb's table, derived via immunoSEQ multiplex PCR, lists solely in-frame clones and lacks some. V and J calls and clone size are as listed in that table; D and trimming were resolved from the DNA. The sample consists of 350,000 to 450,000 clones, approximately 90% of them appearing once. V lost 3 bases and J 0 bases, leaving 8 bases between the germline ends. Germline CDR1 SGHVS, CDR2 FQNEAQ. This CDR3 region has 14 residues. This record belongs to a study of blood T cell repertoires in COVID-19.

The sample was PBMCs or T cells enriched from blood (not recorded which). The sequence was collected from a woman aged 40 to 50 who had been exposed to COVID-19. The chain employs TRBV7-8 and TRBJ1-1, with unresolved D. CDR3 sequence reads: CASSFRELNTEAFF. CDR3 DNA: TGTGCCAGCAGCTTCCGGGAGCTGAACACTGAAGCTTTCTTT. The full variable domain, rest sourced from reference TRBV7-8 and TRBJ1-1, is GAGVSQSPRYKVAKRGQDVALRCDPISGHVSLFWYQQALGQGPEFLTYFQNEAQLDKSGLPSDRFFAERPEGSVSTLKIQRTQQEDSAVYLCASSFRELNTEAFFGQGTRLTVV.